One and the same sample provided the 8 T cell receptor beta chains below, sequenced in a study of neurological immune-mediated disorders. This sample's time point: longitudinal time-point 3. TCRdb processed the 5' RACE reads anew with MiXCR; each CDR3 protein has one entry. The profile shows more than 50,000 distinct CDR3 sequences, roughly 8.4% of them singletons. Sequencing used PBMCs. Receptors were obtained from a woman in her thirties or forties in good health.

In this sample, this clonotype turned up many times. The chain has TRBV7-2 and TRBJ2-3, with 8 nucleotides matching TRBD1. This CDR3 has 16 residues. The trim removed 5 bases at V and 3 bases at J, leaving 10 bases unmatched. The germline gives CDR1 SGHTA, CDR2 FQGNSA. The CDR3 DNA reads TGTGCCAGCAGCGGCCAGGGGGCGCGAGGAACAGATACGCAGTATTTT. Its protein product is CASSGQGARGTDTQYF.

This clonotype occurred many times. V and J are TRBV24-1 and TRBJ1-1; perhaps TRBD1 as D (6 bases). The V end lost 4 bases, the J end lost 2 bases, and 16 bases lay between the germline ends. This CDR3 has 16 residues. Germline V gene lookup returns CDR1 KGHDR and CDR2 SFDVKD. The CDR3: CATSDLRTESNTEAFF. Written as DNA, the CDR3 is TGTGCCACCAGTGACCTACGGACAGAATCTAACACTGAAGCTTTCTTT.

There are many counts of this clonotype. This CDR3 is CASSLAGQNTEAFF. The CDR3 region has the DNA TGTGCCAGCAGCTTAGCAGGACAGAACACTGAAGCTTTCTTT. The chain carries TRBV7-9 and TRBJ1-1; tentative D call: TRBD1 (5 bases). The germline V and J ends were trimmed by 0 bases and 1 base, with 6 bases remaining between them. Germline-derived CDR1 and CDR2 are SEHNR and FQNEAQ (reference sequence). There are 14 residues in the CDR3.

This clonotype was seen at least ten times. The V and J genes are TRBV5-5 and TRBJ2-1; perhaps TRBD2 as D (6 bases). Germline V lookup: CDR1 SGHKS, CDR2 YYEKEE (reference sequence). The CDR3 consists of 16 residues. V shed 4 bases and J shed 1 base, with 15 bases lying between them. In nucleotides, the CDR3 is TGTGCCAGCAGCCTGGGAAGGGACTGGTCCTACAATGAGCAGTTCTTC. Translated: CASSLGRDWSYNEQFF.

This clonotype was seen at least ten times. The V gene is TRBV7-2, the J gene TRBJ2-1, with TRBD2 identical over 7 bases. CDR1 and CDR2 from the germline V gene are SGHTA and FQGNSA. The ends lost 0 bases at V and 10 bases at J; junction bases unmatched: 3. The CDR3 is made up of 13 amino acids. CDR3 amino acids: CASSLAGAGEQFF. The DNA of the CDR3 is TGTGCCAGCAGCTTAGCGGGAGCGGGGGAGCAGTTCTTC.

J is TRBJ2-3 and V is TRBV5-5, with D perhaps TRBD1 (6 bases). Per the germline V gene, CDR1 is SGHKS and CDR2 is YYEKEE (reference sequence). Trimming stripped 7 bases from V and 0 bases from J, with 18 bases between. The CDR3 is 16 amino acids. The CDR3 region is CASRDTRLTSTDTQYF. In nucleotides, the CDR3 is TGTGCCAGCCGGGACACTCGTCTTACTAGCACAGATACGCAGTATTTT.

The rearrangement links TRBV12-3 or TRBV12-4 to TRBJ1-5; D call uncertain. The ends were cut back, 1 base at V and 0 bases at J, with 7 bases in the middle. This CDR3 spans 15 amino acids. Here the CDR3 reads CASSLGHISNQPQHF. CDR3 bases: TGTGCCAGCAGTTTAGGACATATTAGCAATCAGCCCCAGCATTTT.

The chain carries TRBV7-3 and TRBJ2-1, with 7 bases lining up with TRBD2. Per the germline V gene, CDR1 is SGHTA and CDR2 is FQGTGA. The CDR3 is 17 amino acids. The junction had 11 bases not matched to a gene; V was cut back by 2 bases and J by 4 bases. This CDR3 reads CASSLVGGGPTYNEQFF. The CDR3 nucleotides read TGTGCCAGCAGCTTAGTCGGGGGAGGGCCTACGTACAATGAGCAGTTCTTC.